This T cell receptor beta chain originates from a study of T cells in Graves' hyperthyroidism and ophthalmopathy. Findings and limits, study-wide: The model's output predicted ophthalmopathy at a median of around 7 months prior to onset. Ophthalmopathy and stable hyperthyroidism were told apart by a 13 V-J model. Clonotypes that were expanded in thyroid above 0.001 mostly appeared in blood too.

This clonotype was seen at least ten times. The target antigen is unknown. TCR beta CDR3 regions were amplified from RNA. First-round RT-PCR with HTBI primers amplified the TCR CDR3 region. TCRdb re-called the multiplex PCR reads with MiXCR, one entry per CDR3 protein. Of around 560,000 distinct CDR3 sequences listed, approximately 16% are singletons. The definition of stable Graves' hyperthyroidism was no ophthalmopathy progression within 18 months. Between the trimmed V and J ends, which lost 1 base and 7 bases, there was a span of 19 bases. This CDR3 has 16 residues. Germline CDR1 and CDR2: MGHRA and YSYEKL.

The source is a woman aged 18 to 35 with Graves' hyperthyroidism. Sequencing was performed on blood. The chain couples TRBV4-1 to TRBJ2-5, with a possible D match to TRBD1 (7 bases). CDR3 sequence reads: CASSQVGTADGGTQYF. For the CDR3, the DNA is TGCGCCAGCAGCCAAGTCGGGACAGCCGACGGGGGGACCCAGTACTTC.